Following are 4 T cell receptor beta chains from one sample sequenced in a study of blood T cell repertoires in COVID-19. Data came from immunoSEQ multiplex PCR; TCRdb stores just in-frame clones and leaves some out. The data contain 150,000 to 200,000 clones, roughly 87% of them singletons. The sequenced sample was PBMCs or T cells enriched from blood (not recorded which). These receptors were collected from a woman in her twenties or thirties who had recovered from COVID-19.

The chain couples TRBV2 to TRBJ2-6; 7 bases align to TRBD1. Germline trimming cut 4 bases from V and 1 base from J; bases unmatched to any gene: 4. Germline V gene lookup returns CDR1 SNHLY and CDR2 FYNNEI. The CDR3 runs 16 residues. CDR3 in amino acids: CASSGTGLSGANVLTF. Written as DNA, the CDR3 is TGTGCCAGCAGTGGGACAGGCCTATCTGGGGCCAACGTCCTGACTTTC.

This clone appeared a few times. V is TRBV6-5 and J is TRBJ1-6; 7 bases line up with TRBD1. The J segment lost 10 bases and the V segment lost 5 bases, leaving 5 bases of the junction unmatched. The CDR3 is 13 residues long. Germline values: CDR1 MNHEY, CDR2 SVGAGI. CDR3 nucleotides: TGTGCCAGCAGTCCCCAGGGGGGATCACCCCTCCACTTT. Its protein is CASSPQGGSPLHF.

The chain combines TRBV7-2 with TRBJ2-3, with TRBD2 identical over 7 bases. In germline, CDR1 is SGHTA, CDR2 FQGNSA. The CDR3 has 14 amino acids. V dropped 5 bases and J dropped 4; count of bases not matched to a gene: 6. The chain's CDR3 is CASSPRREADTQYF. The CDR3 DNA is TGTGCCAGCAGCCCTCGCCGGGAGGCAGATACGCAGTATTTT.

The gene calls are TRBV15 and TRBJ1-1; 8 positions agree with TRBD1. The V and J ends lost 3 bases and 2 bases, in that order; junction bases with no gene match: 5. The germline V gene has CDR1 LNHNV and CDR2 YYDKDF (reference sequence). This CDR3 comprises 15 residues. CDR3 in DNA: TGTGCCACCAGCAGGACGGACAGGGAAAACACTGAAGCTTTCTTT. Its translation: CATSRTDRENTEAFF.